The sequence of this TCR beta chain was determined in a study of post-analysis software for immune sequencing data. The overall study: Clinical courses comprised relapsing-remitting, secondary progressive and progressive-relapsing multiple sclerosis. General study findings and limits: Elevated frequency relative to controls characterized four to six TRBV segments in patients, TRBV5-6, TRBV5-1 and TRBV20-1 among them. Comparison with controls showed significantly lower normalized Chao1 diversity in multiple sclerosis patients.

Libraries were made from TCR beta cDNA, and they carried unique molecular identifiers. TCRdb processed the PCR reads anew with MiXCR; each CDR3 protein has one entry. The data show about 540,000 distinct CDR3 sequences, with about a third seen just once and 4.5% to 7.5% held by the top ten. The germline gives CDR1 SGHKS, CDR2 YYEKEE (reference sequence). This CDR3 spans 13 amino acids. Trimming pared 4 bases from V and 5 bases from J, leaving 9 bases between. Comments on this clonotype: What it binds is unknown.

Sample: blood. The receptor was derived from a girl aged 2 to 17 with multiple sclerosis. The rearrangement joins TRBV5-5 to TRBJ1-4; no clear D. DNA of the CDR3: TGTGCCAGCAGCAACGGATGGAATGAAAAACTGTTTTTT. Translated, it gives CASSNGWNEKLFF.